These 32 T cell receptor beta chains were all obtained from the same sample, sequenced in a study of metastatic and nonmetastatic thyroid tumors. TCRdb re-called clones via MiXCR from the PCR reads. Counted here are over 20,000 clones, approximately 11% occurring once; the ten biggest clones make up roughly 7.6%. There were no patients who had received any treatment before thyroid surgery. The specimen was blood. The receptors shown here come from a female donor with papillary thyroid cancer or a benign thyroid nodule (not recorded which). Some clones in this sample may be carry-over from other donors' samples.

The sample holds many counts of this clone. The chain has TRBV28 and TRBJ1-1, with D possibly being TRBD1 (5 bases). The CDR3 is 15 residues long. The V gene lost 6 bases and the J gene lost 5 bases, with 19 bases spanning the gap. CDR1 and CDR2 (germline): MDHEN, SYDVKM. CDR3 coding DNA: TGTGCCAGCAGCCTCCCCCAGAGTGGGGGTACTGAAGCTTTCTTT. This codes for CASSLPQSGGTEAFF.

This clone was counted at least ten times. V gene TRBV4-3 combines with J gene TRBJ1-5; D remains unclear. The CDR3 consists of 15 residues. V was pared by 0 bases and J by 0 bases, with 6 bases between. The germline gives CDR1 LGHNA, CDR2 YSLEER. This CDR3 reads CASSQDRHSNQPQHF. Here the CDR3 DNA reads TGCGCCAGCAGCCAAGACAGGCATAGCAATCAGCCCCAGCATTTT.

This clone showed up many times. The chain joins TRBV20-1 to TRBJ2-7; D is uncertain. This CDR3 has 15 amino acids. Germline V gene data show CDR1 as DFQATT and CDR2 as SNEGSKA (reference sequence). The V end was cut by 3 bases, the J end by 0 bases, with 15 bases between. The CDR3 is CSARSLSHGSYEQYF. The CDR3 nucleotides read TGCAGTGCTAGGTCCCTGAGCCACGGCTCCTACGAGCAGTACTTC.

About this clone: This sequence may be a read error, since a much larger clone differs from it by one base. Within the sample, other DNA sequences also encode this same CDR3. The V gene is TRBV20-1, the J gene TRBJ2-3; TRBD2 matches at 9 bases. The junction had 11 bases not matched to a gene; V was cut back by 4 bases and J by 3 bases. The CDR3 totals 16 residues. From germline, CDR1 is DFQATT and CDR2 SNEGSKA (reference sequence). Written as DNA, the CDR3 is TGCAGTGCTACGGGACTAGCAGGAGGTAGTACAGATACGCAGTATTTT. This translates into CSATGLAGGSTDTQYF.

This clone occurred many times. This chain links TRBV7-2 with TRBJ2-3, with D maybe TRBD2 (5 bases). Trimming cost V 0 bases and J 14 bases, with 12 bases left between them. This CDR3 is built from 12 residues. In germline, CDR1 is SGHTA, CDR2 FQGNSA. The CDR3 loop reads CASSLAEWAGYF. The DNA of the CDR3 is TGTGCCAGCAGCTTAGCGGAATGGGCGGGGTATTTT.

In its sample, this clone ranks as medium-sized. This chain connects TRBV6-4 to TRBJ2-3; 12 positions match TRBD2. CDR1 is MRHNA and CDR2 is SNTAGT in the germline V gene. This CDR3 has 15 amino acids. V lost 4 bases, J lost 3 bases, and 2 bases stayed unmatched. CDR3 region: CASSVTSGSTDTQYF. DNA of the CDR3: TGTGCCAGCAGTGTGACTAGCGGGAGTACAGATACGCAGTATTTT.

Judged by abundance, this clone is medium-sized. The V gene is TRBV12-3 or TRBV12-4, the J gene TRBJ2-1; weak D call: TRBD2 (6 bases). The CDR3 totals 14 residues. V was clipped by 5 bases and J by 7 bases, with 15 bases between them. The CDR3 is CASSPRDSLNEQFF. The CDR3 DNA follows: TGTGCCAGCAGTCCCCGGGACTCCCTTAATGAGCAGTTCTTC.

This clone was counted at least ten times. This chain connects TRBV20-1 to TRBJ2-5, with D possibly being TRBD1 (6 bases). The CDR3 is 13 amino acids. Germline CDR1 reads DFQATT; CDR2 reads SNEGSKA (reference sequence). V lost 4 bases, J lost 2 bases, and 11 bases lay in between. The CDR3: CSATHQGQETQYF. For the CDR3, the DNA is TGCAGTGCTACACACCAGGGGCAAGAGACCCAGTACTTC.

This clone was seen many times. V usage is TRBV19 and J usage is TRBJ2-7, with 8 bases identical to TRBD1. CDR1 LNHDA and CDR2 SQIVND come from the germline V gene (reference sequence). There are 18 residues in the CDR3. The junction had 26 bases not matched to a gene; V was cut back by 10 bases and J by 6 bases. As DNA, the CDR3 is TGTGCCACCCCCGGGTCAGCCAGGGGGCTTGGCGGAGGCAGCGAGCAGTACTTC. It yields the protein CATPGSARGLGGGSEQYF.

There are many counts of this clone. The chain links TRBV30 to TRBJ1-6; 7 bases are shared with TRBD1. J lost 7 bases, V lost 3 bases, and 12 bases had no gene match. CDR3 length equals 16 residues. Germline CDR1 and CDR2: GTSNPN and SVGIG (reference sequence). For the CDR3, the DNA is TGTGCCTGGAGGCGAACAGGGGCCGGGGGGAATTCACCCCTCCACTTT. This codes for CAWRRTGAGGNSPLHF.

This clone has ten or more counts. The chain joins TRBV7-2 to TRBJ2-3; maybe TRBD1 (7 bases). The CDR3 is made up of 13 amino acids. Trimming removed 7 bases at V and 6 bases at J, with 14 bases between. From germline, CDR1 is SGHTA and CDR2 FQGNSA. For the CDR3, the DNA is TGTGCCAGCACCCTACCAGGGGGGGATACGCAGTATTTT. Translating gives CASTLPGGDTQYF.

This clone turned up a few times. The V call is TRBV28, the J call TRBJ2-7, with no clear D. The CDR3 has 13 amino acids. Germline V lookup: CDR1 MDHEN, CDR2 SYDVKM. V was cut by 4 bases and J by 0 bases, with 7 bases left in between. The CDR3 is CASSWQSSYEQYF. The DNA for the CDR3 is TGTGCCAGCAGTTGGCAGAGCTCCTACGAGCAGTACTTC.

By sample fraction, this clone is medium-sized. As DNA, the CDR3 is TGTGCCAGCAGTCTACAGGTTGAGTTGTATCAGCCCCAGCATTTT. Its translation: CASSLQVELYQPQHF. The V gene is TRBV6-2 or TRBV6-3, the J gene TRBJ1-5; D may be TRBD1 (5 bases). The length of the CDR3 is 15 residues. CDR1 MNHEY and CDR2 SVGEGT come from the germline V gene. Trimming cost V 5 bases and J 5 bases, with 16 bases left between them.

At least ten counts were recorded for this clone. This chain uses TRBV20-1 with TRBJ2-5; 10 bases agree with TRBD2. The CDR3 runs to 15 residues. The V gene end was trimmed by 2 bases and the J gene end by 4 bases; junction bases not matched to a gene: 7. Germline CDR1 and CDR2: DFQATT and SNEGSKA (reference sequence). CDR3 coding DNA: TGCAGTGCTAGACCCCTAGCGGGAGTGATAGAGACCCAGTACTTC. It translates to CSARPLAGVIETQYF.

The CDR3 region has the DNA TGTGCCAGCAGAAGGGGTCCAGCGGGAGGGCAAGAGACCCAGTACTTC. Its translation: CASRRGPAGGQETQYF. The J gene is TRBJ2-5, the V gene TRBV5-6; TRBD2 agrees at 10 bases. This CDR3 is built from 16 residues. Germline lookup yields CDR1 SGHDT and CDR2 YYEEEE. The J segment lost 2 bases and the V segment lost 5 bases, leaving 9 bases of the junction unmatched.

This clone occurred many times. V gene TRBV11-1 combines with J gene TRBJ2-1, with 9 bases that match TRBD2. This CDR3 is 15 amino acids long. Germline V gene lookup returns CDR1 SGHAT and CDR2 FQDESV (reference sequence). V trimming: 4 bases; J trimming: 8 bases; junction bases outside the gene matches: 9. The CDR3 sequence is CASSSSGRKVDEQFF. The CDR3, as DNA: TGTGCCAGCAGCTCCAGCGGGAGGAAGGTAGATGAGCAGTTCTTC.

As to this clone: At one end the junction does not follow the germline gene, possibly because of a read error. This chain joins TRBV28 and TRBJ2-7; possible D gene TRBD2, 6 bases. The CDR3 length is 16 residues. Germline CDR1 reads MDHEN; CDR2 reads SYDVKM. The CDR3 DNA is TGTGCCAGCGGAAGGCCTTGGGACTTTAGCTCCTACGATCAGTACTTC. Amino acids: CASGRPWDFSSYDQYF.

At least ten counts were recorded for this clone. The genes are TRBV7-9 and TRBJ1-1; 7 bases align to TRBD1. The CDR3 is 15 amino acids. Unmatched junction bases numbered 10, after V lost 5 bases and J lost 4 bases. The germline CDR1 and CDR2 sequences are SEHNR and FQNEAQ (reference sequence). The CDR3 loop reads CASSLRQGGSTEAFF. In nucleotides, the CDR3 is TGTGCCAGCAGCCTCCGACAGGGCGGGAGCACTGAAGCTTTCTTT.

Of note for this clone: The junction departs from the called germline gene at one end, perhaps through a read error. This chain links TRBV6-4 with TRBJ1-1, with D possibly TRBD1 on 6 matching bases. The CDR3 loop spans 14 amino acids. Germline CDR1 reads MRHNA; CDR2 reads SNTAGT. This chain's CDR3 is CANSEGTGFTEAFF. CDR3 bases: TGTGCCAACAGTGAAGGCACAGGGTTCACTGAAGCTTTCTTT.

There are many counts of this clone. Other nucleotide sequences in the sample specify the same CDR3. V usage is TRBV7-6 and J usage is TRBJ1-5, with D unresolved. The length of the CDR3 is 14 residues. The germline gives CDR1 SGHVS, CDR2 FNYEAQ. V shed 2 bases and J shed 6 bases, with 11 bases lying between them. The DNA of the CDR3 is TGTGCCAGCAGCTTATCTGGAGCGCGTCAGCCCCAGCATTTT. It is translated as CASSLSGARQPQHF. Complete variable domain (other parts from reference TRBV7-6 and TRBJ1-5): GAGVSQSPRYKVTKRGQDVALRCDPISGHVSLYWYRQALGQGPEFLTYFNYEAQQDKSGLPNDRFSAERPEGSISTLTIQRTEQRDSAMYRCASSLSGARQPQHFGDGTRLSIL.

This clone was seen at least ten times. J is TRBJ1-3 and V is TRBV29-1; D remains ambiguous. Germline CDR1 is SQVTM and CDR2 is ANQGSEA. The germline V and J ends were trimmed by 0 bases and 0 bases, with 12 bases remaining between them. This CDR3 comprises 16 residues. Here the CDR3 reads CSVEDLATSSGNTIYF. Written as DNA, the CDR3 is TGCAGCGTTGAAGATCTGGCTACGAGCTCTGGAAACACCATATATTTT.

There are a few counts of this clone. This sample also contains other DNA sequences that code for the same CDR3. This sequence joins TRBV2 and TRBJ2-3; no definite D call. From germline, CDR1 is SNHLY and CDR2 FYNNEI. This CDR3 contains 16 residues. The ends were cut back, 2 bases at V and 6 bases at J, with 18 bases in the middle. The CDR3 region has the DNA TGTGCCAGCAGTGAAACCCGGGCCCACGATGGTGATACGCAGTATTTT. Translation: CASSETRAHDGDTQYF.

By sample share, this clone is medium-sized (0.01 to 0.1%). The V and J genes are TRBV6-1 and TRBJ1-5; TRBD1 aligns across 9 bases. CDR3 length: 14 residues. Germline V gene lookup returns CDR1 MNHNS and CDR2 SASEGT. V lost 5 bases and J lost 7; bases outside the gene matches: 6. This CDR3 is CASSRTGVGQPQHF. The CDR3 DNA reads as TGTGCCAGCAGTCGGACAGGGGTTGGCCAGCCCCAGCATTTT.

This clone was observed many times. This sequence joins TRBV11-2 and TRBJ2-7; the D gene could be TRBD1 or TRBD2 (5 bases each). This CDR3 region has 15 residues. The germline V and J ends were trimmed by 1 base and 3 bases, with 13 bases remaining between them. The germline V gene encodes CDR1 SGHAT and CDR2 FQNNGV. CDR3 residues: CASSLGDGNGYEQYF. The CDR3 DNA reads TGTGCCAGCAGCTTAGGGGACGGGAATGGCTACGAGCAGTACTTC.

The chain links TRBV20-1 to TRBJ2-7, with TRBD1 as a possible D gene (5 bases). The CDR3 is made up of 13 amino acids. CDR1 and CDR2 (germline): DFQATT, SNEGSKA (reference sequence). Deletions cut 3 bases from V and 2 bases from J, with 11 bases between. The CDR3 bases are TGCAGTGCTAGGGACCTCAGGGCCTACGAGCAGTACTTC. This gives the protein CSARDLRAYEQYF.

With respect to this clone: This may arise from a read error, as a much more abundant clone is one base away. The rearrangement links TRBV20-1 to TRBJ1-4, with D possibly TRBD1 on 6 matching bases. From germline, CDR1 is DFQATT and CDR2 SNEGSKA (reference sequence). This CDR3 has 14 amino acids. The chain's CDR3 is CSARKGDASEKLVF. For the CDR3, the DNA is TGCAGTGCTAGAAAGGGGGACGCCAGTGAAAAACTGGTTTTT.

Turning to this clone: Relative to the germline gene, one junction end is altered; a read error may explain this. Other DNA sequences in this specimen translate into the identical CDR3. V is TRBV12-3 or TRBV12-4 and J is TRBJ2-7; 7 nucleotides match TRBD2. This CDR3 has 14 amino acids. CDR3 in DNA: TGTGCCAGCAGTTTAACTGGACTAGTAAACGAGCAATACTTC. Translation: CASSLTGLVNEQYF.

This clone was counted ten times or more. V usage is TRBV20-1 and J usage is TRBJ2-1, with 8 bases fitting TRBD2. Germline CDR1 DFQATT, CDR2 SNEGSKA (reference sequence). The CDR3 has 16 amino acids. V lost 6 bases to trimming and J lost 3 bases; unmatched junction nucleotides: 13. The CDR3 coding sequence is TGCAGTGCCCCCCGGGAGCGGGAGTTGGACTACAATGAGCAGTTCTTC. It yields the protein CSAPRERELDYNEQFF.

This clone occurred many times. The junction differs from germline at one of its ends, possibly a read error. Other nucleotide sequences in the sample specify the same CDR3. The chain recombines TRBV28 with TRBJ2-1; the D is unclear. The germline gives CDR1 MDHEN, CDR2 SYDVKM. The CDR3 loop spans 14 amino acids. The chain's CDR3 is CASSWRGAEDEQFF. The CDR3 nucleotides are TGTGCCAGCAGTTGGCGAGGAGCCGAAGATGAACAGTTCTTC.

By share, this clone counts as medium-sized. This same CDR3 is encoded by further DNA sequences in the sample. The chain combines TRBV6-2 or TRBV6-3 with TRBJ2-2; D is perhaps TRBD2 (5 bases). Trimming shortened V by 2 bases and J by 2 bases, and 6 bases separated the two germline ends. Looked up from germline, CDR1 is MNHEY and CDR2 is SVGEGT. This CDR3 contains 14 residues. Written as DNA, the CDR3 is TGTGCCAGCAGTTACACGGGAAACACCGGGGAGCTGTTTTTT. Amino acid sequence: CASSYTGNTGELFF.

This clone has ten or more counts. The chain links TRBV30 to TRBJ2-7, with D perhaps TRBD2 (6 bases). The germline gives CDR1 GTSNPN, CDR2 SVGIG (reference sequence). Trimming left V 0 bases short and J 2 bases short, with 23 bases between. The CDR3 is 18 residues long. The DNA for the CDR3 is TGTGCCTGGAGTGTACAAAGGTTTAAGAGGGGACTTACCTACGAGCAGTACTTC. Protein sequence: CAWSVQRFKRGLTYEQYF. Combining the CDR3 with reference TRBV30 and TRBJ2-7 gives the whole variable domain SQTIHQWPATLVQPVGSPLSLECTVEGTSNPNLYWYRQAAGRGLQLLFYSVGIGQISSEVPQNLSASRPQDRQFILSSKKLLLSDSGFYLCAWSVQRFKRGLTYEQYFGPGTRLTVT.

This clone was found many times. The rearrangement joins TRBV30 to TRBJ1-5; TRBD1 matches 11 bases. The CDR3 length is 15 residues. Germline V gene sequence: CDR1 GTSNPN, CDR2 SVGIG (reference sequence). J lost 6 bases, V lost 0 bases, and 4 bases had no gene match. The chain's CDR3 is CAWSVRTGGSQPQHF. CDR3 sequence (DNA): TGTGCCTGGAGTGTAAGGACAGGGGGCAGTCAGCCCCAGCATTTT.